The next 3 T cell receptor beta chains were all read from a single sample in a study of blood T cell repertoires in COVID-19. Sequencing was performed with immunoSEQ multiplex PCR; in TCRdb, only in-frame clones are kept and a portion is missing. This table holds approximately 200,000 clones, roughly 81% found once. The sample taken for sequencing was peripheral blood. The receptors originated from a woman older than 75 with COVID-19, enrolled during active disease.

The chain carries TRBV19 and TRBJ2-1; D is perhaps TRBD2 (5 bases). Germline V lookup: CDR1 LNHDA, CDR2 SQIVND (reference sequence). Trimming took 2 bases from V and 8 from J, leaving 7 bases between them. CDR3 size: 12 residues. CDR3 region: CASSIRGYEQFF. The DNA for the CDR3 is TGTGCCAGTAGTATACGAGGGTATGAGCAGTTCTTC.

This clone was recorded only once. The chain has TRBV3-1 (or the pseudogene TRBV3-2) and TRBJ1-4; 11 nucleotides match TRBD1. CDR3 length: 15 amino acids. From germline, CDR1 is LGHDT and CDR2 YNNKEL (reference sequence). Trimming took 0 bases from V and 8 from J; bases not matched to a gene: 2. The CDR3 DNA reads TGTGCCAGCAGCCAAGATGGGGACAGGGGGGAAAAACTGTTTTTT. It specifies CASSQDGDRGEKLFF.

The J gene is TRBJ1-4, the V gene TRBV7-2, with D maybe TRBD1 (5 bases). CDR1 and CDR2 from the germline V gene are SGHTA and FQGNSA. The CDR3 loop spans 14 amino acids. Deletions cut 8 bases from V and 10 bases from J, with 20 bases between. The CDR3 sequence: CASHLGGGARKLFF. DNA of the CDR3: TGTGCCAGCCACTTGGGGGGGGGAGCCCGAAAACTGTTTTTT.